What follows are 26 T cell receptor beta chains derived from one specimen sequenced in a study of T cell repertoires in cytomegalovirus infection. TCRdb called the reads again in MiXCR, with one record for every CDR3 protein. This table holds a few hundred thousand distinct CDR3 sequences, approximately 15% found once. Source material: CD8+ T cells from PBMCs. These receptors were obtained from a human donor in good health (CMV status not recorded). Some clones in this sample may be carry-over from other donors' samples.

The rearrangement links TRBV6-5 to TRBJ2-7, with 8 nucleotides matching TRBD1. This CDR3 is 15 amino acids long. CDR1 is MNHEY and CDR2 is SVGAGI in the germline V gene. The J segment lost 6 bases and the V segment lost 4 bases, leaving 11 bases of the junction unmatched. The chain's CDR3 is CASSSAGGASREQYF. The CDR3 DNA is TGTGCCAGCAGTTCCGCAGGGGGCGCGAGCCGCGAGCAGTACTTC.

The CDR3 region is CASSVEAGSVGLEFEQYF. The CDR3 DNA reads TGTGCCAGCAGCGTAGAGGCAGGGTCTGTGGGGCTGGAGTTCGAGCAGTACTTC. This chain links TRBV9 with TRBJ2-7, with D maybe TRBD1 (5 bases). CDR3 length: 18 amino acids. The germline gives CDR1 SGDLS, CDR2 YYNGEE. Deletions cut 0 bases from V and 6 bases from J, with 25 bases between.

The chain is built from TRBV7-9 and TRBJ2-1; D gene uncertain. CDR3 length equals 13 residues. Germline V CDR1 and CDR2: SEHNR, FQNEAQ (reference sequence). Deletions cut 1 base from V and 12 bases from J, with 13 bases between. CDR3 amino acids: CASSLGSRTPQFF. In DNA, the CDR3 is TGTGCCAGCAGCTTAGGGTCTAGGACCCCGCAGTTCTTC.

This clonotype was counted ten times or more. The chain combines TRBV7-6 with TRBJ2-1, with D possibly TRBD2 on 5 matching bases. CDR1 and CDR2 from the germline V gene are SGHVS and FNYEAQ. This CDR3 comprises 13 residues. Trimming took 4 bases from V and 7 from J, leaving 11 bases between them. The CDR3 DNA reads as TGTGCCAGCAGCTCCGCCGAGGGTAATGAGCAGTTCTTC. Protein sequence: CASSSAEGNEQFF.

This clonotype was seen a few times. The J gene is TRBJ2-5, the V gene TRBV20-1; possible D gene TRBD1, 6 bases. CDR1 and CDR2 (germline): DFQATT, SNEGSKA (reference sequence). The CDR3 runs to 15 residues. Trimming took 6 bases from V and 0 from J, leaving 17 bases between them. CDR3 sequence reads: CSADRDIGYQETQYF. As DNA, the CDR3 is TGCAGTGCGGACCGGGACATTGGGTACCAAGAGACCCAGTACTTC.

This chain joins TRBV7-9 and TRBJ2-1; D is possibly TRBD1 (6 bases). Trimming stripped 2 bases from V and 8 bases from J, with 10 bases between. CDR1 and CDR2 (germline): SEHNR, FQNEAQ (reference sequence). The CDR3 runs to 13 residues. The CDR3 DNA is TGTGCCAGCAGCTTAACAGGGAGCGATGAGCAGTTCTTC. This translates into CASSLTGSDEQFF.

The rearrangement uses TRBV28 and TRBJ2-7; TRBD1 agrees at 7 bases. V trimming: 6 bases; J trimming: 2 bases; junction bases outside the gene matches: 10. Germline-derived CDR1 and CDR2 are MDHEN and SYDVKM. The CDR3 has 15 amino acids. The CDR3 loop reads CASSRDRDLTYEQYF. In DNA form, the CDR3 reads TGTGCCAGCAGCCGCGACAGGGATTTAACCTACGAGCAGTACTTC.

This clonotype has a handful of counts. This chain uses TRBV28 with TRBJ1-3; no reliable D call. CDR3 length equals 20 residues. The germline CDR1 and CDR2 sequences are MDHEN and SYDVKM. Trimming removed 3 bases from V and 0 bases from J, with 24 bases in between. Here the CDR3 reads CASSFAYLGRHPSSGNTIYF. CDR3 DNA: TGTGCCAGCAGTTTTGCGTATCTGGGGAGGCACCCAAGCTCTGGAAACACCATATATTTT.

The chain employs TRBV20-1 and TRBJ2-7; unclear D gene. From germline, CDR1 is DFQATT and CDR2 SNEGSKA (reference sequence). CDR3 length: 15 amino acids. The ends were cut back, 0 bases at V and 0 bases at J, with 12 bases in the middle. The CDR3 nucleotides read TGCAGTGCTAGAGACCGAGAAAGGGCCTCCTACGAGCAGTACTTC. Its translation is CSARDRERASYEQYF.

There are a few counts of this clonotype. J is TRBJ1-4 and V is TRBV6-6; D not resolved. Per germline, CDR1 MNHNY and CDR2 SVGAGI (reference sequence). The CDR3 spans 13 residues. V dropped 2 bases and J dropped 8 bases, with 9 bases sitting between them. The CDR3 nucleotides read TGTGCCAGCAGTTACATCGGTGGAGAAAAACTGTTTTTT. Protein: CASSYIGGEKLFF.

This clonotype was counted a few times. The J gene is TRBJ2-3, the V gene TRBV12-3 or TRBV12-4, with 8 bases matching TRBD2. This CDR3 comprises 16 residues. Trimming removed 6 bases from V and 6 bases from J; junction bases left unmatched: 14. The CDR3 loop reads CASSLPSGPTADTQYF. The CDR3 DNA follows: TGTGCCAGCAGCCTCCCTAGCGGGCCGACCGCGGATACGCAGTATTTT.

This clonotype occurred many times. V usage is TRBV7-8 and J usage is TRBJ1-4; D is uncertain. CDR1 is SGHVS, CDR2 FQNEAQ, per germline. The CDR3 spans 18 residues. The germline V and J ends were trimmed by 6 bases and 0 bases, with 20 bases remaining between them. The CDR3 DNA is TGTGCCAGCAGTTCGATTGGGTATCTCGGGGCAACTAATGAAAAACTGTTTTTT. This codes for CASSSIGYLGATNEKLFF.

For this clonotype: A much larger clone lies one base from this, so it may be a read error. The chain uses TRBV7-6 and TRBJ2-7, with TRBD1 matching 10 bases. The CDR3 spans 14 residues. CDR1 and CDR2 (germline): SGHVS, FNYEAQ. CDR3 in amino acids: CASSPTGGKYEQCF. In DNA form, the CDR3 reads TGTGCCAGCAGTCCGACAGGGGGCAAATACGAGCAGTGCTTC.

The V and J genes are TRBV27 and TRBJ2-1; no firm D call. The V end was cut by 8 bases, the J end by 0 bases, with 14 bases between. Germline V lookup: CDR1 MNHEY, CDR2 SMNVEV (reference sequence). CDR3 length equals 15 residues. The DNA for the CDR3 is TGTGCCAGCGGCCTTAAAATGATCTCCTACAATGAGCAGTTCTTC. This translates into CASGLKMISYNEQFF.

The CDR3 sequence is CASSIRAARVNTGELFF. As DNA, the CDR3 is TGTGCCAGTAGTATAAGGGCGGCCAGGGTGAACACCGGGGAGCTGTTTTTT. The chain links TRBV19 to TRBJ2-2, with D maybe TRBD1 (5 bases). This CDR3 has 17 amino acids. Trimming cost V 2 bases and J 1 base, with 14 bases left between them. Per the germline V gene, CDR1 is LNHDA and CDR2 is SQIVND (reference sequence).

The chain employs TRBV12-3 or TRBV12-4 and TRBJ2-2, with D unclear. CDR3 length equals 13 residues. Trimming took 2 bases from V and 6 from J, leaving 7 bases between them. The CDR3 is CASSLLAAGELFF. CDR3 DNA: TGTGCCAGCAGTTTACTTGCGGCCGGGGAGCTGTTTTTT.

The chain carries TRBV5-1 and TRBJ2-2; D is possibly TRBD1 (6 bases). The germline V gene encodes CDR1 SGHRS and CDR2 YFSETQ. V dropped 4 bases and J dropped 5 bases, with 15 bases sitting between them. The CDR3 is made up of 15 amino acids. The CDR3 protein is CASSVAAGETGELFF. CDR3 DNA sequence: TGCGCCAGCAGCGTTGCTGCAGGGGAAACCGGGGAGCTGTTTTTT. Complete variable domain (other parts from reference TRBV5-1 and TRBJ2-2): KAGVTQTPRYLIKTRGQQVTLSCSPISGHRSVSWYQQTPGQGLQFLFEYFSETQRNKGNFPGRFSGRQFSNSRSEMNVSTLELGDSALYLCASSVAAGETGELFFGEGSRLTVL.

There are a few counts of this clonotype. This chain links TRBV12-3 or TRBV12-4 with TRBJ1-6; tentative D call: TRBD1 (5 bases). V shed 5 bases and J shed 8 bases, with 19 bases lying between them. CDR3 size: 16 residues. This CDR3 is CASSADSGGNHSPLHF. Here the CDR3 DNA reads TGTGCCAGCAGTGCAGACAGCGGCGGGAATCATTCACCCCTCCACTTT.

In its sample, this clonotype was seen many times. J is TRBJ2-5 and V is TRBV28; a weak D match, TRBD1 (5 bases). V was trimmed by 6 bases and J by 1 base, leaving 12 bases between them. Germline lookup yields CDR1 MDHEN and CDR2 SYDVKM. The CDR3 covers 14 residues. The CDR3 is CASSQTGRQETQYF. CDR3 in DNA: TGTGCCAGCAGCCAAACAGGTCGCCAAGAGACCCAGTACTTC.

The chain recombines TRBV10-3 with TRBJ2-7; D possibly uses TRBD1 or TRBD2 (5 bases each). The CDR3 extends over 16 amino acids. V shed 0 bases and J shed 3 bases, with 15 bases lying between them. Germline CDR1 is ENHRY and CDR2 is SYGVKD. CDR3 in DNA: TGTGCCATCAGTGAGTCGGGCCAGGGAGTGTTCTACGAGCAGTACTTC. Residues: CAISESGQGVFYEQYF.

Only a few counts were recorded for this clonotype. This chain uses TRBV28 with TRBJ2-5; 16 bases align to TRBD2. The germline CDR1 and CDR2 sequences are MDHEN and SYDVKM. The CDR3 is 19 residues long. The ends lost 4 bases at V and 4 bases at J; junction bases unmatched: 12. CDR3 bases: TGTGCCAGCAGTTCGTTTTACGGGACTAGCGGGGGGGCGACAGAGACCCAGTACTTC. It is translated as CASSSFYGTSGGATETQYF.

The V call is TRBV2, the J call TRBJ2-7; a weak D match, TRBD1 (6 bases). The CDR3 covers 12 residues. Trimming took 8 bases from V and 5 from J, leaving 13 bases between them. Germline V gene sequence: CDR1 SNHLY, CDR2 FYNNEI. The CDR3 protein is CASGGRRDEQYF. The CDR3 DNA follows: TGTGCCAGCGGGGGCAGGCGCGACGAGCAGTACTTC.

V usage is TRBV29-1 and J usage is TRBJ2-1; TRBD2 aligns across 14 bases. The V gene end was trimmed by 6 bases and the J gene end by 2 bases; junction bases not matched to a gene: 18. This CDR3 is built from 20 residues. Per the germline V gene, CDR1 is SQVTM and CDR2 is ANQGSEA. The CDR3 bases are TGCAGCGTATCTGGGGGCTTGGGACTAGCGGGGGTGCTTACCTACAATGAGCAGTTCTTC. Amino acids: CSVSGGLGLAGVLTYNEQFF.

The chain has TRBV28 and TRBJ1-1, with D unclear. This CDR3 comprises 18 residues. Germline CDR1 MDHEN, CDR2 SYDVKM. With 2 bases removed from V and 0 bases from J, the gap between germline ends came to 19 bases. The CDR3 spells CASSLRRTEGPMNTEAFF. The CDR3 DNA follows: TGTGCCAGCAGTTTACGGCGGACCGAGGGCCCCATGAACACTGAAGCTTTCTTT.

This clonotype was seen many times. The rearrangement links TRBV7-8 to TRBJ2-2; 11 positions match TRBD1. J was trimmed by 2 bases and V by 5 bases; bases with no gene match: 4. CDR1 is SGHVS and CDR2 is FQNEAQ in the germline V gene. The CDR3 is 16 residues long. Here the CDR3 reads CASSADRGRNTGELFF. In nucleotides, the CDR3 is TGTGCCAGCAGCGCGGACAGGGGGCGAAACACCGGGGAGCTGTTTTTT. The complete variable domain, with remaining parts taken from reference TRBV7-8 and TRBJ2-2, reads GAGVSQSPRYKVAKRGQDVALRCDPISGHVSLFWYQQALGQGPEFLTYFQNEAQLDKSGLPSDRFFAERPEGSVSTLKIQRTQQEDSAVYLCASSADRGRNTGELFFGEGSRLTVL.

With respect to this clonotype: One base away lies a much larger clone, so this may be a sequencing read error. This sequence joins TRBV7-6 and TRBJ2-7; D is uncertain. Germline V CDR1 and CDR2: SGHVS, FNYEAQ. The CDR3 sequence is 14 residues long. Trimming took 4 bases from V and 9 from J, leaving 19 bases between them. The CDR3 nucleotides read TGTGCCAGCAGCTGGACGGGTCCCTTAGACGTGCAGTACTTC. Translated, it gives CASSWTGPLDVQYF. The whole variable domain, filled in from reference TRBV7-6 and TRBJ2-7, reads GAGVSQSPRYKVTKRGQDVALRCDPISGHVSLYWYRQALGQGPEFLTYFNYEAQQDKSGLPNDRFSAERPEGSISTLTIQRTEQRDSAMYRCASSWTGPLDVQYFGPGTRLTVT.